This record covers a single T cell receptor (beta chain). This clonotype was seen more than once but under ten times. The specificity of this receptor is unknown. Per-base quality was not reported, and no clone a single base away is much larger than it. V is trimmed back by 6 bases and J by 0 bases, and the junction contains 11 bases that no gene match accounts for. The germline V gene (reference sequence) specifies MNHEY as CDR1 and SMNVEV as CDR2. Its CDR3 holds 17 amino acids, cysteine through phenylalanine. Left in the record is the CDR3 DNA by itself, 51 bases read in frame from the first base. This sample is drawn from a study of T-cell memory formation after mild COVID-19 (dated by TCRdb to the early 2020s). With respect to the entire study: TCR sequence clusters from the two donors were largely donor specific. In a couple of donors, T-cell clones that expanded and contracted after mild COVID-19 were tracked by sequencing TCRalpha and TCRbeta repertoires over time. Two young, previously healthy adult volunteers made up the cohort, one male and one female.

What the study reported, not specific to this receptor: The detection of some responding clones in pre-infection memory suggests that pre-existing cross-reactive memory T cells joined the SARS-CoV-2 response. Only a couple of mild cases were covered in the study, and larger cohorts including severe cases with pre-infection samples were considered necessary. Contracting CD4+ clones appeared mostly in the CM and EM memory subsets, whereas CD8+ clones were enriched in EMRA. From day 15 to 85, contracting clones showed balanced CD4/CD8 phenotypes, whereas a second wave of clones that expanded from day 15 to 37 leaned towards CD4+. The second-wave clones that peaked on day 37 were not confirmed to be SARS-CoV-2 specific.

Ficoll-Paque density gradient centrifugation was used to isolate PBMCs. Sequencing instrument: Illumina NovaSeq 6000. TCRalpha and TCRbeta cDNA libraries were constructed by 5'RACE with constant-segment primers, with sample barcodes and unique molecular identifiers being introduced. Trizol reagent was used to extract RNA from every sample. The libraries were amplified in two PCR steps, and the second step added a second sample barcode and Illumina TruSeq adapters. Libraries were sequenced on an Illumina NovaSeq with 2 x 150 bp paired-end reads. The authors' analysis ran thus. Reads were demultiplexed and collapsed into UMI-guided consensus sequences with migec v1.2.7. Using mixcr v2.1.11, the UMI consensuses were aligned to TRA and TRB V and J templates and assembled into clonotypes. A clonotype was counted as expanded or contracted only if both edgeR and NoisET called the change significant, with noise models trained on biological replicates. For edgeR calls, the thresholds were a false discovery rate-adjusted p below 0.01 and a log2 fold-change of 1. As an exploratory analysis of dynamics, PCA with hierarchical clustering was applied to max-normalized trajectories of the 1000 most abundant clonotypes. Each responding clone was given a CD4 or CD8 phenotype based on the CD4+ and CD8+ repertoires, which had been sequenced separately. TCRdb's own reprocessing of the public reads used fastp at Q25 and MiXCR and kept productive beta chains. Identical CDR3 protein sequences are pooled into one entry, listed with their most common genes and DNA. In this record, the V and J calls reflect TCRdb's handling and not the investigators' own analysis. Counted in this sample were about 130,000 distinct CDR3 sequences; about a sixth of them appeared once. The ten largest clones represent about 15% of the sample.

The source material was PBMCs or a T cell subset sorted from them (not recorded which). This sequence uses TRBV27 and TRBJ2-1; 7 bases in the middle match TRBD2. The receptor was isolated from an adult woman who had mild COVID-19 (a few samples of this study predate the infection). The sample titles of this study are shuffled in the database, so cell type and time point are left out; the donor was told from shared clones. The nucleotide sequence reads TGTGCCAGCAGGAAACATTTGGGGAGGGGCTCCTACAATGAGCAGTTCTTC. It translates to CASRKHLGRGSYNEQFF.